This record covers a single T cell receptor beta chain. Its antigen is unidentified. This sample was taken from a study of T cell responses to AZD1222 COVID-19 vaccine. About the study: Doses given second, at about 4 or about 12 weeks, were pooled.

V dropped 6 bases and J dropped 0; count of bases not matched to a gene: 11. This CDR3 is 16 amino acids long. CDR1 SQVTM and CDR2 ANQGSEA come from the germline V gene. Broader study findings: Baseline serostatus was positive in only a handful of AZD1222 recipients.

Profiled with immunoSEQ multiplex PCR; TCRdb holds only in-frame clones, not every one. The repertoire holds roughly 20,000 clones, with roughly 82% as singletons. The clonotype originates from an adult in good health. The chain carries TRBV29-1 and TRBJ2-3; 8 bases agree with TRBD2. Material: peripheral blood, obtained on day 0 of AZD1222 vaccination. The CDR3 DNA follows: TGCAGCGTCTCACGGACTAGCTGGGGTAGCACAGATACGCAGTATTTT. Its protein product is CSVSRTSWGSTDTQYF.